This TCR beta chain was identified in a study of shared clonotypes between healthy human individuals (dated by TCRdb to about 2020). Regarding the complete study: The cohort comprised two women and a few men aged 18 to 49 years. For each donor, three plates each were used for CD4 naive and CD4 memory, two plates were used for CD8 naive, and one plate was used for CD8 memory. To estimate repertoire size and how much clonotypes are shared between individuals, the study performed deep sequencing of blood TCR repertoires from about five healthy adults. Different laboratories and diverse techniques were used to prepare libraries and sequence TCR repertoires, to increase sequencing depth and limit assay-specific biases. Leukapheresis yielded between about 0.94 and 10 billion PBMCs per donor.

TCR CDR3 regions were amplified from genomic DNA by multiplex PCR using the deep immunoSEQ assay. Extracted genomic DNA from each cell subset was distributed evenly across all wells of several immunoSEQ 96-well plates, and each plate was treated as a replicate. Each replicate PCR for sorted subsets received around 200 ng genomic DNA, equal to roughly 30,000 T cell genomes. Purified libraries were quantified with a Qubit 3.0 fluorometer, sized on a Bioanalyzer 2100, and re-quantified with the KAPA Library Quantification kit. A separate single-read 150-cycle Illumina NextSeq 550 flow cell was used to sequence each immunoSEQ 96-well plate. Concerning the study's data processing: Because only junctional sequences without quality scores were contained in the immunoSEQ output, filtering matching that applied to full-length reads could not be performed. Sequences were annotated with PyIR, a Python wrapper for IgBLAST v1.9, using IMGT germline references to assign V/J genes and CDR3. Reads with weak V/J assignments (E-value above 1e-6), missing CDR3, stop codons, out-of-frame junctions, or ambiguous translated residues were removed. V3J clonotypes were defined as sequences sharing an identical inferred V gene, J gene, and CDR3 amino acid sequence. The percentage overlap between two repertoires was calculated by dividing the number of shared unique clonotypes by the size of the smaller repertoire. RTK rarefaction, the Chao1 estimator, and Recon v2.1 estimates of unobserved clonotypes were used to assess repertoire richness. Generation probabilities were computed with OLGA for all TCRbeta clonotypes obtained by the gDNA method from a few donors. TCRdb provides this immuneACCESS table in a form limited to in-frame rearrangements. Some clones are lacking; in checked studies, under half of them reflect an unresolved V gene, and why the rest are absent is not known. That table furnishes V, J and clone size, whereas the DNA furnished D and trimming. Present in this sample are 1,400,000 or so clones, about 98.5% of which were seen just once. The biggest ten clones account for around 0.33% of the sample.

The junction shows trimming of 2 bases on V and 14 bases on J, and the gene matches do not reach 12 bases of it. Based on the germline V gene, the CDR1 and CDR2 sequences are MNHEY and SVGAGI. The CDR3 covers 14 residues, taking in both the cysteine and the phenylalanine. Kept here is only the CDR3 DNA, which spans 42 bases and is read in frame from base 1. Healthy HIV-negative adults with no recently reported acute infections or vaccinations were included as donors. All donors were Caucasian adults living in Nashville, Tennessee, USA. CD4+ T cells were enriched through magnetic negative selection, after which naive cells were positively selected on CD45RA and the remaining negative fraction served as the memory subset. After blood collection by leukapheresis, PBMCs were isolated using Ficoll-Histopaque density gradient centrifugation and then cryopreserved in the vapor phase of liquid nitrogen. Analytical flow cytometry was used to check the purity and quantity of every magnetically sorted T cell population. Genomic DNA was isolated from every sorted fraction and measured by UV absorbance on a Nanodrop 2000c.

Worth noting for this clone: No antigen is known for it. Per-base quality was not reported, and no clone a single base away is much larger than it.

The paper's findings and limits, for the study overall: Sampling was restricted to blood, and TCR repertoires in tissues likely differ from the TCR repertoires found in blood. Naive subsets generally had larger estimated clonotype richness than memory subsets did. Even with the large sequencing depth, rarefaction of the sorted-subset datasets indicated that sequencing was incomplete. Higher generation probabilities were observed for clonotypes shared by all four sorted-subset donors than for non-shared clonotypes. Because the study included a small number of donors, the genetic and exposure-history diversity represented was limited. Sharing across a few donors was observed for approximately 5% of naive CD4, about 3.2% of naive CD8, roughly 2.4% of memory CD4, and approximately 0.41% of memory CD8 clonotypes. Pairwise subsampling indicated that sequencing depth was expected to affect the degree of clonotype sharing among donors.

The sample was naive CD4+ T cells sorted from blood. According to the study, the label for this sample's cell subset or site signals: CD45RA+ positively selected. The clonotype originates from a man aged 30-40 years in good health. The V and J segments used are TRBV6-5 and TRBJ2-1; TRBD2 matches 7 bases in the middle. Read as DNA, the sequence is TGTGCCAGCAGTTACCCGGGTGACCCGGGGAGGGAGTTCTTC. This codes for CASSYPGDPGREFF.